This T cell receptor beta chain was profiled in a study of blood T cell repertoires in COVID-19. About the research overall: The United States, Italy and Spain were the sources of the acute and convalescent COVID-19 samples. In each case, the material was cDNA or gDNA derived from T cells, B-cell-depleted T cells, or PBMCs.

V was pared by 4 bases and J by 3 bases, with 6 bases between. Germline V gene data show CDR1 as LNHDA and CDR2 as SQIVND (reference sequence). The CDR3 is 12 residues long. Authors' analysis steps: The assay estimated nucleated cells by amplifying reference gene primers. Method: immunoSEQ multiplex PCR; TCRdb's copy keeps in-frame clones and lacks some. V and J calls plus clone size are reproduced from that table; the DNA served to infer D and trimming. In the table there are fewer than 200,000 clones, approximately 85% of which are singletons. The chain is built from TRBV19 and TRBJ2-5; D uncertain. The source material was peripheral blood. This TCR derives from an older woman with acute or convalescent COVID-19. As DNA, the CDR3 is TGTGCCAGTAGTACCGCGGAAGAGACCCAGTACTTC. Amino acid sequence: CASSTAEETQYF.